These 29 T cell receptor beta chains were all obtained from the same sample, sequenced in a study of T cells in localized non-small cell lung cancer. Some clones are missing from TCRdb's copy, which holds only in-frame ones; the method was immunoSEQ multiplex PCR. Of around 6,400 clones in the sample, about 45% are singletons; the top ten hold 3.5% to 4%. The material sequenced was lymph node tissue, taken before any cancer treatment. These receptors originate from a man aged 35 to 69 with stage I lung adenocarcinoma.

The J gene is TRBJ2-1, the V gene TRBV28; no firm D call. CDR1 and CDR2 from the germline V gene are MDHEN and SYDVKM. V was cut by 8 bases and J by 6 bases, with 11 bases left in between. The CDR3 extends over 12 amino acids. The DNA for the CDR3 is TGTGCCAGCCGGAGCCCTATCAATGAGCAGTTCTTC. It specifies CASRSPINEQFF.

As DNA, the CDR3 is TGTGCCAGCTCACCAGAGAGTCCTCGGACCAAAGAAGAGACCCAGTACTTC. It yields the protein CASSPESPRTKEETQYF. The genes are TRBV18 and TRBJ2-5; no reliable D call. This CDR3 has 17 amino acids. Germline V gene data show CDR1 as KGHSH and CDR2 as LQKENI. V dropped 2 bases and J dropped 3 bases, with 19 bases sitting between them.

The V and J genes are TRBV6-8 and TRBJ1-4; D is perhaps TRBD1 (5 bases). Per germline, CDR1 MNHGY and CDR2 SAAAGT. V lost 10 bases, J lost 5 bases, and 17 bases lay in between. The CDR3 totals 14 residues. CDR3 protein: CATGRQGGNEKLFF. CDR3 in DNA: TGTGCCACCGGGCGGCAGGGAGGGAATGAAAAACTGTTTTTT.

The chain links TRBV6-8 to TRBJ2-3; 7 nucleotides agree with TRBD2. The length of the CDR3 is 16 residues. V shed 6 bases, J shed 3 bases, and the junction held 12 bases outside the gene matches. CDR1 is MNHGY and CDR2 is SAAAGT in the germline V gene. CDR3: CASSPVGGGGTDTQYF. CDR3 sequence (DNA): TGTGCCAGCAGCCCTGTAGGTGGCGGGGGTACAGATACGCAGTATTTT.

This chain connects TRBV19 to TRBJ1-4; TRBD1 agrees at 8 bases. This CDR3 contains 16 residues. Germline lookup yields CDR1 LNHDA and CDR2 SQIVND (reference sequence). After removal of 7 bases from V and 4 bases from J, the junction contained 11 bases not matched to a gene. The DNA for the CDR3 is TGTGCCAGTACCTCGAACCGGGACAGGCTTAATGAAAAACTGTTTTTT. Protein product: CASTSNRDRLNEKLFF. The variable domain in full, with the rest retrieved from reference TRBV19 and TRBJ1-4, is DGGITQSPKYLFRKEGQNVTLSCEQNLNHDAMYWYRQDPGQGLRLIYYSQIVNDFQKGDIAEGYSVSREKKESFPLTVTSAQKNPTAFYLCASTSNRDRLNEKLFFGSGTQLSVL.

The chain links TRBV18 to TRBJ2-7; possible D gene TRBD2, 7 bases. V was cut by 5 bases and J by 5 bases, with 13 bases left in between. The germline CDR1 and CDR2 sequences are KGHSH and LQKENI. The CDR3 totals 13 residues. DNA for the CDR3: TGTGCCAGCTCAGGGGGGGCCAGGGACGAGCAGTACTTC. Protein: CASSGGARDEQYF.

The chain joins TRBV18 to TRBJ2-2; possible D gene TRBD2, 5 bases. Trimming took off 2 bases at V and 7 bases at J, with 11 bases between the two ends. Germline V CDR1 and CDR2: KGHSH, LQKENI. The CDR3 runs 14 residues. DNA for the CDR3: TGTGCCAGCTCACCAGTCGGGGTCGGCGGGGAGCTGTTTTTT. The encoded protein is CASSPVGVGGELFF.

The table lists this clone with a few counts. V gene TRBV6-8 combines with J gene TRBJ1-5; D might be TRBD1 (6 bases). V was shortened by 4 bases and J by 6 bases, with 16 bases between the two germline ends. From germline, CDR1 is MNHGY and CDR2 SAAAGT. The CDR3 spans 15 residues. Written as DNA, the CDR3 is TGTGCCAGCAGTTTGGTGGGGGGCTCAAGTCAGCCCCAGCATTTT. Its translation: CASSLVGGSSQPQHF.

By its share, this clone is medium-sized. This chain uses TRBV11-3 with TRBJ2-3, with 8 bases that match TRBD2. With 2 bases clipped from V and 2 bases from J, the junction kept 9 bases outside the gene matches. Germline V gene data show CDR1 as SGHNT and CDR2 as YENEEA. CDR3 length: 17 amino acids. The CDR3 DNA is TGTGCCAGCAGCTTAACGGCTAGCGGGCGAGCCACAGATACGCAGTATTTT. Translated: CASSLTASGRATDTQYF.

This clone was recorded a few times. V gene TRBV30 combines with J gene TRBJ1-2; TRBD1 might be the D (5 bases). CDR3 length: 14 residues. V dropped 2 bases and J dropped 4 bases, with 14 bases sitting between them. CDR1 is GTSNPN, CDR2 SVGIG, per germline (reference sequence). In DNA, the CDR3 is TGTGCCTGGAGTTGGGAGGGTAGGGGCTATGGCTACACCTTC. It yields the protein CAWSWEGRGYGYTF.

The J gene is TRBJ2-5, the V gene TRBV29-1; D not resolved. The CDR3 is 13 residues long. The V gene lost 1 base and the J gene lost 5 bases, with 11 bases spanning the gap. Germline loops: CDR1 SQVTM, CDR2 ANQGSEA. CDR3 loop: CSVEGSRRETQYF. In DNA form, the CDR3 reads TGCAGCGTTGAAGGGAGCAGGCGGGAGACCCAGTACTTC.

This clone was picked up one time. The chain has TRBV18 and TRBJ2-7; 8 bases fit TRBD2. Per the germline V gene, CDR1 is KGHSH and CDR2 is LQKENI. J was trimmed by 7 bases and V by 3 bases; bases with no gene match: 11. CDR3 length: 15 amino acids. Here the CDR3 reads CASSPQLAAGGEQYF. The CDR3 DNA reads TGTGCCAGCTCACCCCAACTAGCGGCCGGGGGAGAGCAGTACTTC. The entire variable domain, with the rest obtained from reference TRBV18 and TRBJ2-7, is as follows: NAGVMQNPRHLVRRRGQEARLRCSPMKGHSHVYWYRQLPEEGLKFMVYLQKENIIDESGMPKERFSAEFPKEGPSILRIQQVVRGDSAAYFCASSPQLAAGGEQYFGPGTRLTVT.

This chain links TRBV15 with TRBJ1-5; possibly TRBD1 for D (6 bases). The V end was cut by 4 bases, the J end by 5 bases, with 15 bases between. CDR3 length: 15 amino acids. CDR1 is LNHNV and CDR2 is YYDKDF in the germline V gene (reference sequence). CDR3 protein: CATSKGQGFYQPQHF. Here the CDR3 DNA reads TGTGCCACCAGCAAAGGGCAGGGGTTCTATCAGCCCCAGCATTTT.

The chain couples TRBV9 to TRBJ2-5; the D is unclear. The CDR3 extends over 17 amino acids. V lost 6 bases to trimming and J lost 0 bases, with 21 bases between them. In germline, CDR1 is SGDLS, CDR2 YYNGEE. As DNA, the CDR3 is TGTGCCAGCACCTCCATGTCACCCTGGGCGTACCAAGAGACCCAGTACTTC. Protein sequence: CASTSMSPWAYQETQYF. Full variable domain (missing parts from reference TRBV9 and TRBJ2-5): DSGVTQTPKHLITATGQRVTLRCSPRSGDLSVYWYQQSLDQGLQFLIQYYNGEERAKGNILERFSAQQFPDLHSELNLSSLELGDSALYFCASTSMSPWAYQETQYFGPGTRLLVL.

The chain has TRBV19 and TRBJ2-7, with a possible D match to TRBD1 (5 bases). Trimming shortened V by 3 bases and J by 2 bases, and 14 bases separated the two germline ends. The CDR3 spans 15 residues. Germline V lookup: CDR1 LNHDA, CDR2 SQIVND (reference sequence). CDR3 residues: CASSMYLRAPYEQYF. CDR3 nucleotide sequence: TGTGCCAGTAGTATGTATCTCAGGGCCCCCTACGAGCAGTACTTC.

This chain connects TRBV19 to TRBJ2-7, with D possibly TRBD1 on 5 matching bases. The CDR3 sequence is 14 residues long. The V end lost 6 bases, the J end lost 2 bases, and 14 bases lay between the germline ends. Germline CDR1 reads LNHDA; CDR2 reads SQIVND (reference sequence). The CDR3 DNA reads TGTGCCAGTAGCCTCAGGGAAACCGCCTACGAGCAGTACTTC. This sequence encodes CASSLRETAYEQYF.

V usage is TRBV23-1 and J usage is TRBJ1-1, with a weak D call TRBD1 (5 bases). TRBV23-1 qualifies as an ORF whose function is uncertain. The CDR3 runs 14 residues. V lost 9 bases, J lost 3 bases, and 17 bases lay in between. Here the CDR3 DNA reads TGCGCCAGTACCCCCACAGGAGGGTACACTGAAGCTTTCTTT. The encoded protein is CASTPTGGYTEAFF.

This clone turned up a few times. V gene TRBV28 combines with J gene TRBJ2-5, with D unresolved. Germline V CDR1 and CDR2: MDHEN, SYDVKM. V lost 2 bases and J 1 base, leaving 17 bases between the germline ends. This CDR3 has 17 residues. CDR3 nucleotides: TGTGCCAGCAGTTTAAGTAGAGCCAATTCGTTCCAAGAGACCCAGTACTTC. It specifies CASSLSRANSFQETQYF.

There are a few counts of this clone. The chain links TRBV28 to TRBJ2-7; tentative D call: TRBD2 (6 bases). The length of the CDR3 is 15 residues. V was cut by 1 base and J by 2 bases, with 12 bases left in between. Germline V CDR1 and CDR2: MDHEN, SYDVKM. CDR3 in DNA: TGTGCCAGCAGTTTATCGCGGGGACGGACCTACGAGCAGTACTTC. It yields the protein CASSLSRGRTYEQYF.

This clone came up a few times. The rearrangement links TRBV6-8 to TRBJ1-1; no definite D call. The CDR3 is 13 residues long. Trimming left V 5 bases short and J 2 bases short, with 9 bases between. Germline V lookup: CDR1 MNHGY, CDR2 SAAAGT. The CDR3 DNA is TGTGCCAGCAGTGCCACAGTAAACACTGAAGCTTTCTTT. Amino acid sequence: CASSATVNTEAFF.

This chain joins TRBV30 and TRBJ1-2; no clear D gene. The CDR3 consists of 12 residues. The germline V and J ends were trimmed by 2 bases and 1 base, with 5 bases remaining between them. Germline CDR1 reads GTSNPN; CDR2 reads SVGIG (reference sequence). The CDR3 DNA sequence: TGTGCCTGGAGTTTAGATAACTATGGCTACACCTTC. Its translation is CAWSLDNYGYTF. The full variable domain, rest sourced from reference TRBV30 and TRBJ1-2, is SQTIHQWPATLVQPVGSPLSLECTVEGTSNPNLYWYRQAAGRGLQLLFYSVGIGQISSEVPQNLSASRPQDRQFILSSKKLLLSDSGFYLCAWSLDNYGYTFGSGTRLTVV.

There are a few counts of this clone. The rearrangement links TRBV11-3 to TRBJ2-3; the match to TRBD1 covers 7 bases. V gave up 5 bases and J gave up 3 bases; unmatched junction bases: 5. This CDR3 has 14 residues. The germline V gene encodes CDR1 SGHNT and CDR2 YENEEA. CDR3 DNA: TGTGCCAGCAGCGAGGGACAGTTAACAGATACGCAGTATTTT. This gives the protein CASSEGQLTDTQYF.

This sequence joins TRBV4-1 and TRBJ2-5; TRBD2 matches at 8 bases. This CDR3 has 16 amino acids. Trimming cost V 0 bases and J 6 bases; bases outside gene matches: 9. The germline V gene encodes CDR1 MGHRA and CDR2 YSYEKL. CDR3 coding DNA: TGCGCCAGCAGCCAAGATTATTGGACTAGCACGCAGACCCAGTACTTC. Translating it yields CASSQDYWTSTQTQYF.

The chain uses TRBV19 and TRBJ1-2; the D is unclear. V lost 3 bases, J lost 2 bases, and 7 bases lay in between. The length of the CDR3 is 13 residues. Germline V lookup: CDR1 LNHDA, CDR2 SQIVND (reference sequence). The CDR3 region is CASSMIGNYGYTF. CDR3 bases: TGTGCCAGTAGTATGATAGGGAACTATGGCTACACCTTC. The full variable domain, completed using reference TRBV19 and TRBJ1-2, is DGGITQSPKYLFRKEGQNVTLSCEQNLNHDAMYWYRQDPGQGLRLIYYSQIVNDFQKGDIAEGYSVSREKKESFPLTVTSAQKNPTAFYLCASSMIGNYGYTFGSGTRLTVV.

The chain uses TRBV7-1 and TRBJ2-3; the match to TRBD2 covers 8 bases. TRBV7-1 is annotated as an ORF whose role is uncertain. The CDR3 totals 17 residues. The ends lost 4 bases at V and 2 bases at J; junction bases unmatched: 11. The CDR3 nucleotides are TGTGCCAGCAGCTTGGCCGGTGGCGGGAGGCTCACAGATACGCAGTATTTT. It yields the protein CASSLAGGGRLTDTQYF.

The chain recombines TRBV7-6 with TRBJ2-7, with 9 bases fitting TRBD1. Germline loops: CDR1 SGHVS, CDR2 FNYEAQ. With V trimmed by 5 bases and J by 6 bases, 14 bases remained unmatched. The CDR3 sequence is 16 residues long. CDR3 nucleotide sequence: TGTGCCAGCAGCCCGCGAACCGGGACAGGGAGTTCCGAGCAGTACTTC. Protein: CASSPRTGTGSSEQYF.

This clone was seen a handful of times. The chain combines TRBV28 with TRBJ2-7; TRBD2 matches at 10 bases. The J segment lost 3 bases and the V segment lost 3 bases, leaving 5 bases of the junction unmatched. CDR3 length equals 15 residues. Germline V gene sequence: CDR1 MDHEN, CDR2 SYDVKM. The CDR3 loop is CASSLRGLAYYEQYF. The DNA for the CDR3 is TGTGCCAGCAGTTTGCGGGGACTAGCGTACTACGAGCAGTACTTC.

The J gene is TRBJ1-2, the V gene TRBV11-3; D unclear. Per the germline V gene, CDR1 is SGHNT and CDR2 is YENEEA. This CDR3 is 14 amino acids long. V was trimmed by 5 bases and J by 2 bases, leaving 12 bases between them. CDR3 DNA sequence: TGTGCCAGCAGCCAAGTTCGAGGGAACTATGGCTACACCTTC. It specifies CASSQVRGNYGYTF.

In its sample, this clone was seen a few times. This chain connects TRBV11-3 to TRBJ2-2, with D possibly being TRBD1 (6 bases). Germline V gives CDR1 SGHNT, CDR2 YENEEA. Trimming took 5 bases from V and 4 from J, leaving 11 bases between them. This CDR3 comprises 14 residues. The CDR3 here is CASSPKGVTGELFF. Written as DNA, the CDR3 is TGTGCCAGCAGCCCAAAGGGGGTCACCGGGGAGCTGTTTTTT.